One sample yielded the 19 T cell receptor beta chains listed below, sequenced in a study of cytomegalovirus exposure and HLA in healthy donors. PCR primers comprised 60 Vbeta and 13 Jbeta primers. Sequenced by immunoSEQ multiplex PCR; TCRdb stores in-frame clones only, minus some. The specimen's table records 190,000 or so clones. Sequenced input: PBMCs. The receptor source for this set is a boy aged 5-17 years in good health and CMV-seronegative.

The chain couples TRBV2 to TRBJ1-6; 7 bases are shared with TRBD1. This CDR3 has 14 residues. With 7 bases clipped from V and 7 bases from J, the junction kept 7 bases outside the gene matches. Germline CDR1 and CDR2: SNHLY and FYNNEI. CDR3 DNA: TGTGCCAGCATACCGAGACAGGGAAATTCACCCCTCCACTTT. Amino acids: CASIPRQGNSPLHF.

The V call is TRBV6-5, the J call TRBJ1-1; 8 positions agree with TRBD1. The germline V gene encodes CDR1 MNHEY and CDR2 SVGAGI. V lost 5 bases, J lost 4 bases, and 9 bases stayed unmatched. The CDR3 is 15 residues long. The DNA for the CDR3 is TGTGCCAGCAGTAGCGACAGGGGTACGGGCACTGAAGCTTTCTTT. It encodes CASSSDRGTGTEAFF.

The rearrangement uses TRBV4-1 and TRBJ1-1; a possible D gene is TRBD1 (6 bases). The CDR3 spans 13 residues. The germline V gene encodes CDR1 MGHRA and CDR2 YSYEKL. V lost 4 bases, J lost 3 bases, and 9 bases lay in between. The CDR3 sequence: CASSPQGYTEAFF. The CDR3 DNA reads as TGCGCCAGCAGCCCTCAGGGGTACACTGAAGCTTTCTTT.

This sequence joins TRBV30 and TRBJ2-7; D ambiguous. Germline CDR1 and CDR2: GTSNPN and SVGIG (reference sequence). Trimming removed 1 base at V and 3 bases at J, with 7 bases between. The CDR3 runs 12 residues. The CDR3 coding sequence is TGTGCCTGGAGTGCCCGGGTCTACGAGCAGTACTTC. Residues: CAWSARVYEQYF. Using reference TRBV30 and TRBJ2-7 for the parts outside the CDR3, the full variable domain is SQTIHQWPATLVQPVGSPLSLECTVEGTSNPNLYWYRQAAGRGLQLLFYSVGIGQISSEVPQNLSASRPQDRQFILSSKKLLLSDSGFYLCAWSARVYEQYFGPGTRLTVT.

The gene calls are TRBV27 and TRBJ2-5; tentatively, D is TRBD1 (5 bases). The CDR3 loop spans 14 amino acids. Germline V gene lookup returns CDR1 MNHEY and CDR2 SMNVEV (reference sequence). V lost 3 bases, J lost 5 bases, and 13 bases lay in between. CDR3 in DNA: TGTGCCAGCAGTTTTGAAGGGGCAAGGGAGACCCAGTACTTC. It encodes CASSFEGARETQYF.

The gene calls are TRBV5-6 and TRBJ1-6, with TRBD1 identical over 8 bases. The CDR3 has 14 residues. Per the germline V gene, CDR1 is SGHDT and CDR2 is YYEEEE. The V gene end was trimmed by 5 bases and the J gene end by 8 bases; junction bases not matched to a gene: 6. In nucleotides, the CDR3 is TGTGCCAGCAGACCCGGGACAGGCTATTCACCCCTCCACTTT. This sequence encodes CASRPGTGYSPLHF.

The V call is TRBV7-2, the J call TRBJ1-2; D may be TRBD1 (5 bases). The CDR3 is 15 amino acids. V shed 5 bases and J shed 2 bases, with 15 bases lying between them. Germline CDR1 reads SGHTA; CDR2 reads FQGNSA. The CDR3 is CASSRAGVENYGYTF. The CDR3 region has the DNA TGTGCCAGCAGCCGAGCGGGGGTCGAGAACTATGGCTACACCTTC. The full variable domain, completed using reference TRBV7-2 and TRBJ1-2, is GAGVSQSPSNKVTEKGKDVELRCDPISGHTALYWYRQSLGQGLEFLIYFQGNSAPDKSGLPSDRFSAERTGGSVSTLTIQRTQQEDSAVYLCASSRAGVENYGYTFGSGTRLTVV.

The chain uses TRBV6-5 and TRBJ2-5, with D maybe TRBD2 (7 bases). The CDR3 is 15 amino acids. V was clipped by 2 bases and J by 5 bases, with 15 bases between them. Germline-derived CDR1 and CDR2 are MNHEY and SVGAGI. CDR3 protein: CASSYTFGGAETQYF. In DNA, the CDR3 is TGTGCCAGCAGTTACACGTTTGGGGGGGCCGAGACCCAGTACTTC.

The chain combines TRBV9 with TRBJ2-1, with TRBD2 identical over 10 bases. In germline, CDR1 is SGDLS, CDR2 YYNGEE. The CDR3 is made up of 16 amino acids. Trimming cost V 0 bases and J 9 bases; bases outside gene matches: 9. The CDR3 protein is CASSVAERGGQGEQFF. CDR3 nucleotide sequence: TGTGCCAGCAGCGTAGCTGAGCGGGGGGGCCAAGGTGAGCAGTTCTTC. Combining the CDR3 with reference TRBV9 and TRBJ2-1 gives the whole variable domain DSGVTQTPKHLITATGQRVTLRCSPRSGDLSVYWYQQSLDQGLQFLIQYYNGEERAKGNILERFSAQQFPDLHSELNLSSLELGDSALYFCASSVAERGGQGEQFFGPGTRLTVL.

The chain links TRBV30 to TRBJ2-2, with a weak D call TRBD2 (5 bases). Germline V gene lookup returns CDR1 GTSNPN and CDR2 SVGIG (reference sequence). Deletions cut 2 bases from V and 6 bases from J, with 13 bases between. The CDR3 extends over 14 amino acids. CDR3 residues: CAWSITSTAGELFF. The CDR3 DNA reads as TGTGCCTGGAGTATTACTAGTACGGCCGGGGAGCTGTTTTTT. Full variable domain (outside the CDR3, taken from reference TRBV30 and TRBJ2-2): SQTIHQWPATLVQPVGSPLSLECTVEGTSNPNLYWYRQAAGRGLQLLFYSVGIGQISSEVPQNLSASRPQDRQFILSSKKLLLSDSGFYLCAWSITSTAGELFFGEGSRLTVL.

The chain couples TRBV11-2 to TRBJ1-5, with D maybe TRBD1 (6 bases). The CDR3 contains 16 residues. With 5 bases removed from V and 0 bases from J, the gap between germline ends came to 14 bases. CDR1 is SGHAT, CDR2 FQNNGV, per germline. CDR3 in amino acids: CASSEEQGHSNQPQHF. The CDR3 DNA reads as TGTGCCAGCAGCGAGGAACAGGGACATAGCAATCAGCCCCAGCATTTT.

Turning to this clone: Germline and junction disagree at one end, which may indicate a read error. V usage is TRBV2 and J usage is TRBJ2-2; a weak D match, TRBD2 (5 bases). Germline V CDR1 and CDR2: SNHLY, FYNNEI. CDR3 size: 12 residues. This CDR3 is CATTDFAGEMFF. In nucleotides, the CDR3 is TGTGCCACCACAGACTTCGCTGGGGAGATGTTTTTT.

The chain joins TRBV10-2 to TRBJ1-4, with TRBD1 matching 8 bases. The ends lost 7 bases at V and 4 bases at J; junction bases unmatched: 5. Germline V gene lookup returns CDR1 WSHSY and CDR2 SAAADI. The CDR3 length is 14 residues. The CDR3 DNA reads as TGCGCCAGCACGGTCACAGGGGGTAATGAAAAACTGTTTTTT. Translating gives CASTVTGGNEKLFF.

This chain joins TRBV10-1 and TRBJ1-2; the D gene is possibly TRBD1 (5 bases). This CDR3 comprises 14 residues. Germline V gives CDR1 WNHNN, CDR2 SYGVQD (reference sequence). Trimming removed 6 bases from V and 3 bases from J, with 14 bases in between. CDR3 residues: CASRKPGGDYGYTF. Written as DNA, the CDR3 is TGCGCCAGCAGGAAACCCGGAGGGGACTATGGCTACACCTTC.

The V call is TRBV2, the J call TRBJ1-2, with 9 bases fitting TRBD1. V shed 7 bases and J 6 bases; nucleotides not matched to a gene: 9. Germline CDR1 reads SNHLY; CDR2 reads FYNNEI. The CDR3 consists of 14 residues. The CDR3, as DNA: TGTGCCAGCAAACCGGGACAGGGTTTTGATGGCTACACCTTC. Amino acids: CASKPGQGFDGYTF.

The chain is built from TRBV27 and TRBJ1-2; TRBD1 matches 8 bases. The CDR3 is 14 residues long. Trimming took 5 bases from V and 4 from J; bases not matched to a gene: 6. From germline, CDR1 is MNHEY and CDR2 SMNVEV (reference sequence). Here the CDR3 DNA reads TGTGCCAGCAGTATTACAGGGGGAGCCTATGGCTACACCTTC. Protein: CASSITGGAYGYTF.

The gene calls are TRBV7-8 and TRBJ1-2; 9 bases map to TRBD1. Germline V gives CDR1 SGHVS, CDR2 FQNEAQ. This CDR3 has 15 residues. V lost 4 bases and J lost 5; bases outside the gene matches: 8. The CDR3 nucleotides read TGTGCCAGCAGCTCCTACCGGGACAGGGAGTATGGCTACACCTTC. Its protein is CASSSYRDREYGYTF.

The chain uses TRBV6-5 and TRBJ2-5; possibly TRBD1 for D (5 bases). The V and J ends lost 2 bases and 1 base respectively, with 14 bases between them. Germline V gene sequence: CDR1 MNHEY, CDR2 SVGAGI. The CDR3 extends over 16 amino acids. The CDR3 region has the DNA TGTGCCAGCAGTTACGGGCAGGGTTTGAGCCAAGAGACCCAGTACTTC. It is translated as CASSYGQGLSQETQYF.

The rearrangement uses TRBV7-9 and TRBJ2-5; weak D call: TRBD2 (6 bases). Trimming took off 7 bases at V and 9 bases at J, with 15 bases between the two ends. Germline CDR1 reads SEHNR; CDR2 reads FQNEAQ (reference sequence). The CDR3 is made up of 12 amino acids. CDR3 amino acids: CASTLNTGAQYF. The CDR3 bases are TGTGCCAGCACGCTAAACACGGGGGCCCAGTACTTC.